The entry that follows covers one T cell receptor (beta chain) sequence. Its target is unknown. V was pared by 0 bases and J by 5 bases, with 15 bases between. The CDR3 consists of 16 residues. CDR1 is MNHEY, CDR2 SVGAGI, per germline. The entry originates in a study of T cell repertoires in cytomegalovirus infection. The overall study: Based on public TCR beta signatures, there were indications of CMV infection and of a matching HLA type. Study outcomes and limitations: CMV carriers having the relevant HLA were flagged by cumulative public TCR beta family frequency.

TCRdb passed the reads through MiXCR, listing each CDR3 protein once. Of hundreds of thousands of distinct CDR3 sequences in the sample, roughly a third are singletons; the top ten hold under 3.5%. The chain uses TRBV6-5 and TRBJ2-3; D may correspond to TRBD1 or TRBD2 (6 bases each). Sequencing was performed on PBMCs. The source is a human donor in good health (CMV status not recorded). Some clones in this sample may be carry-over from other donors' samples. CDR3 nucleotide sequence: TGTGCCAGCAGTTACTCAAGGGGGGCGCAGGGAGATACGCAGTATTTT. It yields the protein CASSYSRGAQGDTQYF.